Listed here is a single TCR beta chain. Its antigen is not known. There are 13 residues in the CDR3. Germline CDR1 reads MNHNY; CDR2 reads SVGAGI (reference sequence). The sample is drawn from a study of CXCR3-negative and CXCR3-positive naive CD8 T cells. On the study more broadly: Overall TRB read output was about 135 million, and each library contained about 1.5 +/- 0.3 million reads.

Triplicate approximately 280,000-cell sorts were made of each CD8+ T cell subset. Whole-study findings and limits: Against CXCR3-negative naive cells, CXCR3-positive naive cells showed more hydrophobic TRB CDR3s.

In preparing the TRB cDNA libraries, 5' RACE with UMI labels was used. Each CDR3 protein gets one entry in TCRdb, which reprocessed the 5' RACE reads and gives no DNA. The repertoire table contains tens of thousands of distinct CDR3 sequences. Material: naive CXCR3- CD8+ T cells from blood. Stated subset: CD45RO-CCR7+CD27+CD95- naive CD8+ T cells lacking CXCR3 (TNR3-). This chain links TRBV6-6 with TRBJ2-7. This clonotype was obtained from a human donor in good health. Some clones in this sample may be carry-over from other donors' samples. CDR3 sequence: CASSSRTTYEQYF.